This TCR beta chain was sequenced during a study of T cell changes during pregnancy in multiple sclerosis. This table comes from immunoSEQ multiplex PCR, and its TCRdb copy is limited to in-frame clones, with some not included. The sample includes more than 35,000 clones, 92% seen only once; the top ten take 0.35% to 0.45%. The CDR3 is 19 residues long. The germline gives CDR1 WNHNN, CDR2 SYGVQD (reference sequence). Trimming at V came to 4 bases and at J to 0 bases, leaving 9 bases not matched to a gene. This TCR derives from a female donor in good health, enrolled as a control in a pregnancy study. The sample was CD4+ T cells from peripheral blood mononuclear cells, taken in the third trimester of pregnancy. V gene TRBV10-1 combines with J gene TRBJ1-4; 12 bases match TRBD1. The CDR3 sequence: CASSGDRGRSKATNEKLFF. CDR3 bases: TGCGCCAGCAGTGGGGACAGGGGGCGAAGCAAAGCAACTAATGAAAAACTGTTTTTT.